The source of this T cell receptor (beta chain) is a study of PD-1 blockade in classical Hodgkin lymphoma. The CDR3 sequence is 15 residues long. CDR1 MNHNY and CDR2 SVGAGI come from the germline V gene (reference sequence). The V and J ends lost 3 bases and 4 bases, in that order; junction bases with no gene match: 5. Sequencing used immunoSEQ multiplex PCR; TCRdb keeps in-frame clones, though not all of them. The sample has about 85,000 clones; 90% are singletons. The table lists this clone with a count of one. Specified time point: cycle 4 day 1 (C4D1), after six to seven weeks of nivolumab. In every patient, relapse followed autologous stem cell transplantation, while exposure to brentuximab vedotin differed.

Here the sequenced sample was peripheral blood mononuclear cells (PBMCs), taken before the fourth cycle of nivolumab. The sequence was collected from a human donor with classical Hodgkin lymphoma. V and J are TRBV6-6 and TRBJ1-2, with 10 positions matching TRBD1. In DNA, the CDR3 is TGTGCCAGCAGTTATGGGACAGGGGTGGCCTATGGCTACACCTTC. Amino acids: CASSYGTGVAYGYTF.